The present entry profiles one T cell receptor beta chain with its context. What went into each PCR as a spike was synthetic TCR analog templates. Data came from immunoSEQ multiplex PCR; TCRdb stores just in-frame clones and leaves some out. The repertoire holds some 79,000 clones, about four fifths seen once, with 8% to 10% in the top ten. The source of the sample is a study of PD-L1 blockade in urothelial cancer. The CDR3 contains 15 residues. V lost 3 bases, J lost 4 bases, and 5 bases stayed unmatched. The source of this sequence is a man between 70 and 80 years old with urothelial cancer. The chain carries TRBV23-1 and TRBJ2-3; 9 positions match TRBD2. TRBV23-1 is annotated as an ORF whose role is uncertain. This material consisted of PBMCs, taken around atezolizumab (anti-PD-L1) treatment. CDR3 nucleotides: TGCGCCAGCAGTCACTTTAGCGGGAGAGCAGATACGCAGTATTTT. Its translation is CASSHFSGRADTQYF.